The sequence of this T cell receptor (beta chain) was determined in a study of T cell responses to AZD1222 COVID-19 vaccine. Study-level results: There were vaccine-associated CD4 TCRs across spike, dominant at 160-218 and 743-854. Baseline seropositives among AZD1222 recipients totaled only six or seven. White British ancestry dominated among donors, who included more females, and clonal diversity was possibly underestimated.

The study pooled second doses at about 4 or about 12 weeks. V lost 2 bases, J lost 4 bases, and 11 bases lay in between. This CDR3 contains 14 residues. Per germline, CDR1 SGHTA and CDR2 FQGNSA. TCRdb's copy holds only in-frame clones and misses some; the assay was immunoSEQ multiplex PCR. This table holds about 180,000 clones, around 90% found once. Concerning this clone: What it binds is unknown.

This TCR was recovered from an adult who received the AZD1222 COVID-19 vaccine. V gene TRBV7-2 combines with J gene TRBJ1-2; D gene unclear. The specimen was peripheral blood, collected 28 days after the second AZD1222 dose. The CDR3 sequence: CASSLTQTFYGYTF. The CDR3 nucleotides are TGTGCCAGCAGCTTAACCCAGACCTTCTATGGCTACACCTTC.